A single sample is the source of the 25 T cell receptor beta chains below, sequenced in a study of monozygotic twins with inflammatory bowel disease. TCRdb re-called the 5' RACE reads and shows each CDR3 protein once, DNA omitted. Reported are approximately 380,000 distinct CDR3 sequences; the ten largest clones contain about 2.5%. Material for sequencing was blood. The receptor source for this set is a human donor with ulcerative colitis or Crohn's disease, or a healthy co-twin of an affected twin (not recorded which).

The chain uses TRBV5-4 and TRBJ2-1; TCRdb calls TRBD1, which cannot be checked without DNA. From germline, CDR1 is SGHNT and CDR2 YYREEE (reference sequence). CDR3 length equals 16 residues. The CDR3 is CASSPIQGAPGNEQFF.

V is TRBV7-9 and J is TRBJ2-7; the TCRdb call, TRBD1, lacks DNA for checking. Germline assignment: CDR1 SEHNR and CDR2 FQNEAQ (reference sequence). This CDR3 is built from 15 residues. CDR3 residues: CASSALLRDPYEQYF.

The chain employs TRBV7-9 and TRBJ2-7; TCRdb picks TRBD1, but there is no DNA to check that call. CDR3 length equals 13 residues. Germline CDR1 is SEHNR and CDR2 is FQNEAQ (reference sequence). This CDR3 reads CASSPGTYYEQYF.

The chain employs TRBV5-1 and TRBJ2-5; TCRdb names TRBD2, which stays unverified in the absence of DNA. Germline assignment: CDR1 SGHRS and CDR2 YFSETQ. The CDR3 extends over 16 amino acids. The CDR3 is CASSFTSGGTRETQYF.

V and J are TRBV5-1 and TRBJ2-5; TCRdb gives TRBD2 as the D gene, but with no DNA this cannot be confirmed. Germline CDR1 and CDR2: SGHRS and YFSETQ. The CDR3 covers 18 residues. This CDR3 is CASSLEPPLAGAQETQYF.

This chain uses TRBV18 with TRBJ1-5. The germline V gene encodes CDR1 KGHSH and CDR2 LQKENI. The length of the CDR3 is 14 residues. This CDR3 is CASSQNFGNQPQHF.

The CDR3 reads CASSLELISYEQYF. The chain carries TRBV5-1 and TRBJ2-7. The CDR3 is made up of 14 amino acids. The V gene's germline CDR1 is SGHRS and CDR2 YFSETQ.

The chain recombines TRBV5-1 with TRBJ2-3; lacking DNA, the TRBD1 call made by TCRdb goes unchecked. CDR3 length equals 16 residues. Germline V lookup: CDR1 SGHRS, CDR2 YFSETQ. The CDR3 sequence: CASSLMPGRATDTQYF.

The chain recombines TRBV18 with TRBJ2-5; TCRdb's D gene call, TRBD1, goes unchecked for lack of DNA. Germline values: CDR1 KGHSH, CDR2 LQKENI. This CDR3 contains 14 residues. CDR3 loop: CASSPKDRQETQYF.

The rearrangement uses TRBV7-2 and TRBJ2-3. Germline-derived CDR1 and CDR2 are SGHTA and FQGNSA. The CDR3 extends over 15 amino acids. The CDR3 here is CASSRFLSSMDTQYF.

The V and J genes are TRBV4-3 and TRBJ2-2; the TRBD2 assignment by TCRdb is unverifiable without DNA. The CDR3 totals 16 residues. Germline V gene data show CDR1 as LGHNA and CDR2 as YSLEER. CDR3 loop: CASRERSGGDTGELFF.

This sequence joins TRBV7-2 and TRBJ2-1; TCRdb's D call, TRBD1, is unchecked because there is no DNA. The CDR3 spans 15 residues. Germline-derived CDR1 and CDR2 are SGHTA and FQGNSA. The CDR3 protein is CASSRQGSSYNEQFF.

The CDR3 reads CASSPLKDTQYF. This chain uses TRBV18 with TRBJ2-3. Germline V CDR1 and CDR2: KGHSH, LQKENI. The CDR3 is 12 amino acids. The variable domain in full, with the rest retrieved from reference TRBV18 and TRBJ2-3, is NAGVMQNPRHLVRRRGQEARLRCSPMKGHSHVYWYRQLPEEGLKFMVYLQKENIIDESGMPKERFSAEFPKEGPSILRIQQVVRGDSAAYFCASSPLKDTQYFGPGTRLTVL.

V is TRBV5-4 and J is TRBJ2-7; TCRdb calls TRBD1, which cannot be checked without DNA. This CDR3 has 15 residues. Germline CDR1 reads SGHNT; CDR2 reads YYREEE (reference sequence). The CDR3 loop is CASSLGGTGGHEQYF.

The chain's CDR3 is CASSYGGQGGPQHF. The chain joins TRBV6-2 or TRBV6-3 to TRBJ1-5; TCRdb's assignment of TRBD1 cannot be checked, as there is no DNA. This CDR3 is 14 amino acids long. Germline CDR1 and CDR2: MNHEY and SVGEGT.

V gene TRBV28 combines with J gene TRBJ2-7. Germline CDR1 and CDR2: MDHEN and SYDVKM. This CDR3 is built from 14 residues. The CDR3 sequence is CASSLQGRAYEQYF.

This chain uses TRBV20-1 with TRBJ1-5; the TCRdb D gene call, TRBD1, has no DNA to confirm it. Germline assignment: CDR1 DFQATT and CDR2 SNEGSKA (reference sequence). The CDR3 is 15 residues long. The CDR3 reads CSARENRGSNQPQHF.

The gene calls are TRBV9 and TRBJ1-6; with no DNA, the TCRdb D assignment of TRBD1 cannot be verified. Germline V gives CDR1 SGDLS, CDR2 YYNGEE. This CDR3 region has 17 residues. The CDR3 spells CASSEGAGQRNNSPLHF. Supplemented by reference TRBV9 and TRBJ1-6, the full variable domain reads DSGVTQTPKHLITATGQRVTLRCSPRSGDLSVYWYQQSLDQGLQFLIQYYNGEERAKGNILERFSAQQFPDLHSELNLSSLELGDSALYFCASSEGAGQRNNSPLHFGNGTRLTVT.

This CDR3 reads CASSWGQGDAEQYF. The chain employs TRBV5-1 and TRBJ2-7; the D call of TRBD1 rests on TCRdb alone, since no DNA is present to check it. The length of the CDR3 is 14 residues. Germline CDR1 reads SGHRS; CDR2 reads YFSETQ.

This chain uses TRBV7-7 with TRBJ2-5; the D call of TRBD2 rests on TCRdb alone, since no DNA is present to check it. CDR1 SSHAT and CDR2 FNYEAQ come from the germline V gene (reference sequence). CDR3 size: 15 residues. The CDR3 reads CASSSKGTFKETQYF.

The V and J genes are TRBV6-1 and TRBJ1-2. CDR1 MNHNS and CDR2 SASEGT come from the germline V gene. The CDR3 loop spans 14 amino acids. This CDR3 reads CASREAGANYGYTF.

The chain has TRBV29-1 and TRBJ2-5; the D call from TCRdb, TRBD1, cannot be confirmed without DNA. The CDR3 loop spans 12 amino acids. CDR1 and CDR2 (germline): SQVTM, ANQGSEA. The CDR3 spells CSGQGLQETQYF. The complete variable domain, with remaining parts taken from reference TRBV29-1 and TRBJ2-5, reads SAVISQKPSRDICQRGTSLTIQCQVDSQVTMMFWYRQQPGQSLTLIATANQGSEATYESGFVIDKFPISRPNLTFSTLTVSNMSPEDSSIYLCSGQGLQETQYFGPGTRLLVL.

The genes are TRBV20-1 and TRBJ2-2. There are 12 residues in the CDR3. Germline CDR1 DFQATT, CDR2 SNEGSKA (reference sequence). Here the CDR3 reads CSAHLRTGELFF.

The chain employs TRBV5-1 and TRBJ2-7; TCRdb names TRBD1, which stays unverified in the absence of DNA. The CDR3 has 16 amino acids. Germline CDR1 SGHRS, CDR2 YFSETQ. The CDR3 reads CASRYAGLRQYDEQYF.

CDR3 protein: CASRARGSSTDTQYF. This chain joins TRBV12-3 or TRBV12-4 and TRBJ2-3; TCRdb names TRBD1, which stays unverified in the absence of DNA. CDR3 size: 15 residues.